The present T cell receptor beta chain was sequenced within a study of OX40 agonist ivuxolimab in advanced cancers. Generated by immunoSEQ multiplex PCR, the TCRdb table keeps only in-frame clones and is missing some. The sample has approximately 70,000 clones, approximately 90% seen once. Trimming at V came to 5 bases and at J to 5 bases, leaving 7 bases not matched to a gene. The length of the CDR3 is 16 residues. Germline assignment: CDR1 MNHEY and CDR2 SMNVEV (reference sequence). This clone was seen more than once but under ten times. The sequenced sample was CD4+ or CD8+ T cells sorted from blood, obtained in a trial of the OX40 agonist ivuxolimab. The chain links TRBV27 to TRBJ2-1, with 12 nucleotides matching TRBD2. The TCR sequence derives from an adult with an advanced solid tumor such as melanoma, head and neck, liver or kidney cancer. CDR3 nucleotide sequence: TGTGCCAGCAGTAAGCGGACTAGCGGGGACCACAATGAGCAGTTCTTC. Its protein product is CASSKRTSGDHNEQFF.